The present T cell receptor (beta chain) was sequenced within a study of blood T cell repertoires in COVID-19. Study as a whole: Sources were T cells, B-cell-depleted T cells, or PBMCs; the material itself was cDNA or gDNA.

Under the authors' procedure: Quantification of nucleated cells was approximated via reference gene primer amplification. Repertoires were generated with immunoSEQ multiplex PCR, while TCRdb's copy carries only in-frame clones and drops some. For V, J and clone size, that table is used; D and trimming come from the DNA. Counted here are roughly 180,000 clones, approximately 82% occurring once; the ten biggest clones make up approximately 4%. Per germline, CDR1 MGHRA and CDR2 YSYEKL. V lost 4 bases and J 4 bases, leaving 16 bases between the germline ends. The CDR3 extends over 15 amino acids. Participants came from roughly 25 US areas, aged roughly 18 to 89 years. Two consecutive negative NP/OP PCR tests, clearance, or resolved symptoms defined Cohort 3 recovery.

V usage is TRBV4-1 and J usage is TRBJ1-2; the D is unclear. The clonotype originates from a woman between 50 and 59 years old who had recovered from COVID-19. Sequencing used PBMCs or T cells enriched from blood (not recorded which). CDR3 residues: CASSPSGELGYGYTF. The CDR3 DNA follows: TGCGCCAGCAGCCCTTCCGGGGAGCTGGGCTATGGCTACACCTTC.